Below are 17 T cell receptor beta chains sequenced from a single sample in a study of T cell repertoires in cytomegalovirus infection. Via MiXCR, TCRdb re-called the reads, giving one row per CDR3 protein. Of 250,000 to 300,000 distinct CDR3 sequences listed, about 17% were seen once; the top ten hold around half. Sequencing was done on a sample of CD8+ T cells from PBMCs. Every receptor here comes from a human donor in good health (CMV status not recorded). Some clones in this sample may be carry-over from other donors' samples.

The chain joins TRBV6-2 or TRBV6-3 to TRBJ1-1; 7 nucleotides agree with TRBD1. The germline CDR1 and CDR2 sequences are MNHEY and SVGEGT. The CDR3 covers 17 residues. The junction had 14 bases not matched to a gene; V was cut back by 6 bases and J by 1 base. The CDR3 DNA is TGTGCCAGCAGCCCCTTGGACAGGCTCGGTCCGAACACTGAAGCTTTCTTT. This codes for CASSPLDRLGPNTEAFF.

The chain recombines TRBV5-1 with TRBJ2-3, with 9 bases lining up with TRBD1. CDR1 is SGHRS, CDR2 YFSETQ, per germline. J was trimmed by 2 bases and V by 0 bases; bases with no gene match: 4. CDR3 length: 16 amino acids. The CDR3 region is CASSLGDRVFTDTQYF. The CDR3 nucleotides are TGCGCCAGCAGCTTGGGGGACAGGGTCTTCACAGATACGCAGTATTTT. Full variable domain (remainder filled in from reference TRBV5-1 and TRBJ2-3): KAGVTQTPRYLIKTRGQQVTLSCSPISGHRSVSWYQQTPGQGLQFLFEYFSETQRNKGNFPGRFSGRQFSNSRSEMNVSTLELGDSALYLCASSLGDRVFTDTQYFGPGTRLTVL.

V usage is TRBV2 and J usage is TRBJ2-7; D unclear. Trimming left V 1 base short and J 4 bases short, with 14 bases between. CDR1 is SNHLY and CDR2 is FYNNEI in the germline V gene. CDR3 length equals 15 residues. The CDR3 here is CASSEEPRIRYEQYF. CDR3 bases: TGTGCCAGCAGTGAAGAACCGCGGATCCGTTACGAGCAGTACTTC.

This clonotype was seen many times. The V call is TRBV6-2 or TRBV6-3, the J call TRBJ2-1; 10 bases are shared with TRBD2. The CDR3 extends over 16 amino acids. Trimming took 5 bases from V and 7 from J; bases not matched to a gene: 11. CDR1 is MNHEY and CDR2 is SVGEGT in the germline V gene. The DNA for the CDR3 is TGTGCCAGCAGTCTCACTACTAGCGGGGTCTATAATGAGCAGTTCTTC. Residues: CASSLTTSGVYNEQFF.

This clonotype showed up just a few times. The chain employs TRBV5-4 and TRBJ2-1; 7 bases map to TRBD1. Germline lookup yields CDR1 SGHNT and CDR2 YYREEE (reference sequence). The trim removed 4 bases at V and 5 bases at J, leaving 6 bases unmatched. This CDR3 is 14 amino acids long. The CDR3 is CASSVDRLNNEQFF. The CDR3 DNA follows: TGTGCCAGCAGCGTGGACAGGCTAAACAATGAGCAGTTCTTC.

This clonotype was counted ten times or more. V is TRBV7-6 and J is TRBJ2-1; D is possibly TRBD1 (6 bases). Trimming removed 5 bases at V and 0 bases at J, with 11 bases between. CDR1 is SGHVS, CDR2 FNYEAQ, per germline. The CDR3 covers 15 residues. Here the CDR3 DNA reads TGTGCCAGCAGCCGGAGACAGGCCTCCTACAATGAGCAGTTCTTC. It codes for CASSRRQASYNEQFF.

The sample holds many counts of this clonotype. V and J are TRBV7-2 and TRBJ2-7; D may be TRBD1 (6 bases). V lost 0 bases and J 2 bases, leaving 14 bases between the germline ends. Germline V gives CDR1 SGHTA, CDR2 FQGNSA. The CDR3 loop spans 16 amino acids. CDR3 protein: CASSLAPGATPYEQYF. The CDR3 DNA follows: TGTGCCAGCAGCTTAGCCCCAGGGGCAACCCCCTACGAGCAGTACTTC.

The rearrangement uses TRBV29-1 and TRBJ2-1; 10 positions match TRBD2. Germline CDR1 is SQVTM and CDR2 is ANQGSEA. V trimming: 0 bases; J trimming: 6 bases; junction bases outside the gene matches: 5. The CDR3 consists of 15 residues. CDR3 DNA: TGCAGCGTTGAAGATCGGCTAGCGGGGGTCAATGAGCAGTTCTTC. As protein: CSVEDRLAGVNEQFF.

This clonotype was seen many times. CDR3 region: CASSYGQTNEKLFF. CDR3 bases: TGTGCCAGCAGCTACGGACAGACAAATGAAAAACTGTTTTTT. The V and J genes are TRBV7-2 and TRBJ1-4, with D perhaps matching TRBD1 (6 bases). CDR1 is SGHTA and CDR2 is FQGNSA in the germline V gene. The CDR3 has 14 amino acids. The V end was cut by 4 bases, the J end by 5 bases, with 11 bases between.

This chain links TRBV6-6 with TRBJ2-1; a possible D gene is TRBD2 (5 bases). CDR3 length equals 11 residues. Germline V gene sequence: CDR1 MNHNY, CDR2 SVGAGI (reference sequence). V lost 7 bases and J lost 7, with 8 bases in between. CDR3 in amino acids: CASTRGNEQFF. The CDR3 nucleotides read TGTGCCAGCACCCGAGGGAATGAGCAGTTCTTC.

V is TRBV5-5 and J is TRBJ1-2; D uncertain. The length of the CDR3 is 12 residues. CDR1 is SGHKS and CDR2 is YYEKEE in the germline V gene (reference sequence). V was clipped by 1 base and J by 10 bases, with 11 bases between them. CDR3 loop: CASSLYRGDYTF. The DNA of the CDR3 is TGTGCCAGCAGCTTGTATCGGGGAGACTACACCTTC.

CDR3 amino acids: CASSLGDPPQYF. DNA of the CDR3: TGTGCCAGCAGCTTAGGGGACCCTCCGCAGTACTTC. The J gene is TRBJ2-7, the V gene TRBV7-9, with D perhaps assigned TRBD1 or TRBD2 (5 bases each). CDR1 is SEHNR, CDR2 FQNEAQ, per germline (reference sequence). The CDR3 consists of 12 residues. Trimming took 1 base from V and 9 from J, leaving 10 bases between them.

This clonotype was counted only a few times. The DNA of the CDR3 is TGCGCCAGCAGCCAAGGTCGGGGGACAGGAACCTACGAGCAGTACTTC. This gives the protein CASSQGRGTGTYEQYF. The chain carries TRBV4-3 and TRBJ2-7; 8 bases are shared with TRBD1. The length of the CDR3 is 16 residues. V was pared by 1 base and J by 2 bases, with 7 bases of the junction left unmatched. Germline V gene lookup returns CDR1 LGHNA and CDR2 YSLEER.

The chain links TRBV12-3 or TRBV12-4 to TRBJ1-5; D remains unclear. CDR3 length equals 13 residues. Trimming removed 3 bases at V and 4 bases at J, with 7 bases between. DNA of the CDR3: TGTGCCAGCAGTTTCAGTGAGAATCAGCCCCAGCATTTT. This codes for CASSFSENQPQHF.

This clonotype came up many times. This sequence joins TRBV12-3 or TRBV12-4 and TRBJ1-1, with D perhaps TRBD1 (6 bases). The CDR3 loop spans 13 amino acids. V lost 7 bases, J lost 3 bases, and 12 bases lay in between. The CDR3 bases are TGTGCCAGCACCCAAGGGGGGCACACTGAAGCTTTCTTT. Translation: CASTQGGHTEAFF.

This clonotype was counted a few times. The rearrangement uses TRBV28 and TRBJ1-1; D uncertain. The CDR3 contains 15 residues. Deletions cut 5 bases from V and 0 bases from J, with 13 bases between. Looked up from germline, CDR1 is MDHEN and CDR2 is SYDVKM. Here the CDR3 reads CASSPRGVMNTEAFF. CDR3 DNA: TGTGCCAGCAGTCCTCGTGGGGTTATGAACACTGAAGCTTTCTTT.

The rearrangement uses TRBV7-9 and TRBJ1-1, with D possibly being TRBD1 (6 bases). This CDR3 has 15 amino acids. Germline V gives CDR1 SEHNR, CDR2 FQNEAQ (reference sequence). V shed 5 bases and J shed 1 base, with 14 bases lying between them. CDR3 DNA sequence: TGTGCCAGCAGCGCACACAGGGCCGGGAACACTGAAGCTTTCTTT. As protein: CASSAHRAGNTEAFF. Based on the CDR3 plus reference TRBV7-9 and TRBJ1-1, the full variable domain is DTGVSQNPRHKITKRGQNVTFRCDPISEHNRLYWYRQTLGQGPEFLTYFQNEAQLEKSRLLSDRFSAERPKGSFSTLEIQRTEQGDSAMYLCASSAHRAGNTEAFFGQGTRLTVV.